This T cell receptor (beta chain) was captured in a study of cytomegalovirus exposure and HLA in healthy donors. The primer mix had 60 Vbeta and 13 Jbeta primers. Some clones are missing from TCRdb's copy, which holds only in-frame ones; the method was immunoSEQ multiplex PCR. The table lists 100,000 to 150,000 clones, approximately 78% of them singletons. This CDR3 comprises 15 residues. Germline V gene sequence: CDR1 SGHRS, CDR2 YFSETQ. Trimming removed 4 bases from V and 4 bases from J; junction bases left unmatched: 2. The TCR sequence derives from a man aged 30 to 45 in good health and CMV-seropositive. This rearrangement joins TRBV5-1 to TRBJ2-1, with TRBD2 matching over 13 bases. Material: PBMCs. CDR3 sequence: CASSGGLAGYNEQFF. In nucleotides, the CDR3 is TGCGCCAGCAGCGGGGGACTAGCGGGATACAATGAGCAGTTCTTC.